The subject of this entry is one TCR beta chain. CDR1 LGHNA and CDR2 YNFKEQ come from the germline V gene. The length of the CDR3 is 15 residues. TCRdb re-analysed the PCR reads in MiXCR, keeping a single row per CDR3 protein. The sample lists 10,000 to 15,000 distinct CDR3 sequences, over 50% occurring once. This sample was included in a study of tumor-infiltrating lymphocytes in oesophageal squamous cell carcinoma. The rearrangement uses TRBV4-2 and TRBJ2-7, with 9 bases fitting TRBD2. The J call may be in error: the DNA end matches TRBJ2-3 better. The sample was esophageal tumor tissue. The receptor was isolated from a male donor with esophageal squamous cell carcinoma. CDR3 nucleotides: TGTGCCAGCAGCCCCAGCGGGAGGTCCTCAGATACGCAGTATTTT. It encodes CASSPSGRSSDTQYF.